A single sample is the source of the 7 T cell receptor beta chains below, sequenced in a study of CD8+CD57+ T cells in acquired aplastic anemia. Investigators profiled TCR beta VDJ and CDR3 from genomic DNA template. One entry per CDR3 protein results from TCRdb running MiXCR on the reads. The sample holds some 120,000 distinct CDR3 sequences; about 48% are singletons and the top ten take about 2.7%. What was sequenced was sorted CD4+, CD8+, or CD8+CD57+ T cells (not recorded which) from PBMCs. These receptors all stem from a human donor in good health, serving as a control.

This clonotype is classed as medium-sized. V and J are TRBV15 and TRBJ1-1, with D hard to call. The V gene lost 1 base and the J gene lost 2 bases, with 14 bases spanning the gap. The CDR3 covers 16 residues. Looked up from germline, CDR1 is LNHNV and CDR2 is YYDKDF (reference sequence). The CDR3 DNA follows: TGTGCCACCAGCAGAGCCACCGGACCCACCAACACTGAAGCTTTCTTT. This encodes CATSRATGPTNTEAFF.

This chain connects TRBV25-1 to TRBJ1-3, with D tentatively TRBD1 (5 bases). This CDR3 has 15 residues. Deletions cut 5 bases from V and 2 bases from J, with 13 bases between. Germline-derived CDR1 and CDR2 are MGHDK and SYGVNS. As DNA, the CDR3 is TGTGCCAGCAGTTTAGGCAGGGCAACTGGAAACACCATATATTTT. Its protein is CASSLGRATGNTIYF.

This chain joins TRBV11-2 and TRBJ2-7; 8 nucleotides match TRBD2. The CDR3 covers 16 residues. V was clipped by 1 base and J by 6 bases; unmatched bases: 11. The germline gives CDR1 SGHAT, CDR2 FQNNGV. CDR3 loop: CASSLGTSSGWGEQYF. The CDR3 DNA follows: TGTGCCAGCAGCTTAGGGACCTCTAGCGGGTGGGGCGAGCAGTACTTC.

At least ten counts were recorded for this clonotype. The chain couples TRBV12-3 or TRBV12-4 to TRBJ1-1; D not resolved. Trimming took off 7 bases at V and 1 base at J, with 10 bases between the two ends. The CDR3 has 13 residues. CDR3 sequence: CASTRSENTEAFF. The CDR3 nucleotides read TGTGCCAGCACCCGATCAGAGAACACTGAAGCTTTCTTT.

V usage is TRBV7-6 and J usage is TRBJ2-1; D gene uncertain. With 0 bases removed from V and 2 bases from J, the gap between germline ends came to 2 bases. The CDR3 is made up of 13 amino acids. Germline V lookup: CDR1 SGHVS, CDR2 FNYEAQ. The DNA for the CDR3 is TGTGCCAGCAGCTTAGCTACCTACAATGAGCAGTTCTTC. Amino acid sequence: CASSLATYNEQFF.

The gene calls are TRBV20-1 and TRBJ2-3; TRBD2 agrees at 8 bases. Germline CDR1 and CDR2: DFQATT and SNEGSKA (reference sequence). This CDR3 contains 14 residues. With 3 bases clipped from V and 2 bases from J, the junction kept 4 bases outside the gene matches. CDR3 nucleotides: TGCAGTGCTAGCGCTAGCGGGTACACAGATACGCAGTATTTT. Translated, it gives CSASASGYTDTQYF.

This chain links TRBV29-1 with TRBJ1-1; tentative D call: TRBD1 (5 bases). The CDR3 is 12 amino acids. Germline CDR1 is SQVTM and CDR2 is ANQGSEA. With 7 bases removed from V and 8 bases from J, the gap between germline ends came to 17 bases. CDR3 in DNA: TGCAGCGCTGGCGGGGCCAGACCAGAAGCTTTCTTT. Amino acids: CSAGGARPEAFF.